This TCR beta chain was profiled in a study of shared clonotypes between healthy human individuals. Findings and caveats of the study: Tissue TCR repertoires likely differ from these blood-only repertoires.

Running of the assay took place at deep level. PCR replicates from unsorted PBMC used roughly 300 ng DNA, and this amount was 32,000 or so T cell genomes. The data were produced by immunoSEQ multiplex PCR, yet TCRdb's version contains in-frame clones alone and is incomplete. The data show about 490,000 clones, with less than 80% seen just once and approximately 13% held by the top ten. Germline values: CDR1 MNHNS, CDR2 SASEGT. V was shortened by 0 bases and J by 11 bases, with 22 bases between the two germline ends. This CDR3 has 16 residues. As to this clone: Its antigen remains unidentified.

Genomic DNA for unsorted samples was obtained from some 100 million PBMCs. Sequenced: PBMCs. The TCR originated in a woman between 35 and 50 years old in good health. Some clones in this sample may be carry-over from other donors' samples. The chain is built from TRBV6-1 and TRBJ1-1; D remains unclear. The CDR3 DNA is TGTGCCAGCAGTGAAGCTTCTCACAGACCCGGGATAGGGGCTTTCTTT. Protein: CASSEASHRPGIGAFF.